Listed below are T cell receptor beta chains from one sample, sequenced in a study of CD8+CD57+ T cells in acquired aplastic anemia. From the reads, TCRdb called clonotypes with MiXCR, one entry per CDR3 protein. Of hundreds of thousands of distinct CDR3 sequences listed, under 65% are singletons. Sequencing input: sorted CD4+, CD8+, or CD8+CD57+ T cells (not recorded which) from PBMCs. All receptors derive from a human donor with aplastic anemia. The CDR3 runs from the conserved cysteine through the conserved F or W. The D gene is left open where the match is weak. Clone sizes are given selectively: once, few, many, or a class where the clone is expanded.

>TRBJ2-7|-|TRBV7-8|-
TGTGCCAGCAGCCAAGGGCAGGGTCCTGCCCACGAGCGGTACTTC
CASSQGQGPAHERYF
>TRBJ2-5|-|TRBV2|-
TGTGCCAGCAACAACCCCCGCATGTACCAAGAGACCCAGTACTTC
CASNNPRMYQETQYF
>TRBJ2-3|-|TRBV7-3|-
TGTGCCAGCAGCCCAAACTCGGGTATGGGCGCAGATACGCAGTATTTT
CASSPNSGMGADTQYF
>TRBJ1-2|-|TRBV20-1|TRBD1
TGCAGTGCTTCCGGACAGGGTACCTATGGCTACACCTTC
CSASGQGTYGYTF
>TRBJ2-5|few|TRBV29-1|-
TGCAGCGTTGCGTGGAGGACTACACAAGAGACCCAGTACTTC
CSVAWRTTQETQYF
>TRBJ1-1|-|TRBV10-2|TRBD1
TGCGCCAGCAGTGACTCCGGGACAGGGATCACTGAAGCTTTCTTT
CASSDSGTGITEAFF
>TRBJ2-7|many|TRBV18|-
TGTGCCAGCTCCCTGCTAGGGGGGCCAGACTACGAGCAGTACTTC
CASSLLGGPDYEQYF
>TRBJ1-2|-|TRBV2|-
TGTGCCAGCAAAAAGGGACCGGACCGGCGTGGCTACACCTTC
CASKKGPDRRGYTF
>TRBJ1-6|few|TRBV9|TRBD1
TGTGCCAGCAGCGCGGACAGGGGGCAACTTTCACCCCTCCACTTT
CASSADRGQLSPLHF
>TRBJ2-3|-|TRBV10-3|TRBD2
TGTGCCATCAGTCGACTAGCGGGGGGATCCACAGATACGCAGTATTTT
CAISRLAGGSTDTQYF
>TRBJ2-7|-|TRBV19|-
TGTGCCAGTAAAGTGGGGGACACCCCATCCTACGAGCAGTACTTC
CASKVGDTPSYEQYF
>TRBJ2-1|-|TRBV5-6|-
TGTGCCAGCAGCTTGGGCGACAGAGCCTACAATGAGCAGTTCTTC
CASSLGDRAYNEQFF
>TRBJ1-2|-|TRBV12-3/TRBV12-4|TRBD1
TGTGCCAGCACCCAAGCGGGACAGGGAATATCTAACTATGGCTACACCTTC
CASTQAGQGISNYGYTF
>TRBJ2-1|-|TRBV9|-
TGTGCCAGCAGCCGGATTGTCTCCTACAATGAGCAGTTCTTC
CASSRIVSYNEQFF
>TRBJ1-3|-|TRBV7-8|-
TGTGCCAGCAGCGGACTCTCTGGGGGAAACACCATATATTTT
CASSGLSGGNTIYF